The source of this T cell receptor beta chain is a study of T cell responses to AZD1222 COVID-19 vaccine. Study-level points and caveats: Vaccine-related CD4 TCRs covered spike, predominating at 160-218 and 743-854. Females outnumbered males among donors, who were mostly white British; clonal diversity was possibly underestimated.

Generated by immunoSEQ multiplex PCR, the TCRdb table keeps only in-frame clones and is missing some. The table includes around 66,000 clones, around 89% detected once. Notes on this clone: The antigen is undetermined.

The sequencing here drew on peripheral blood, taken 28 days after the second dose of the MenACWY control vaccine. The TCR sequence derives from an adult who received the MenACWY meningococcal vaccine as a control.

CDR3 sequence: CASSLQETQYF. CDR3 nucleotides: TGTGCCAGCAGTTTGCAAGAGACCCAGTACTTC. V is TRBV6-5 and J is TRBJ2-5; no reliable D call. Germline values: CDR1 MNHEY, CDR2 SVGAGI. This CDR3 has 11 residues. Trimming removed 4 bases from V and 2 bases from J, with 2 bases in between.